This is a list of T cell receptor beta chains from one sample in a study of T cells after yellow fever vaccination. TCRdb fed the 5' RACE reads into MiXCR, producing one record per CDR3 protein. The data contain some 16,000 distinct CDR3 sequences, more than 4% of them singletons. Sequencing was performed on PBMCs, either bulk or a sorted T-cell subset (CD4+, CD8+, memory, or dextramer-sorted; not recorded which), taken 15 days after the yellow fever booster vaccination. Receptors were obtained from a man aged 30-40 years who received the YFV17D yellow fever vaccine. The CDR3 runs from the conserved cysteine through the conserved F or W. The D gene is left open where the match is weak. The size field reads once, few, many, or a class for an expanded clone.

>TRBJ2-2|-|TRBV11-3|many
CASSSRDGQHTGELFF
TGTGCCAGCAGCTCCAGGGACGGACAACACACCGGGGAGCTGTTTTTT
>TRBJ1-6|-|TRBV10-3|medium-sized
CAISESRGGSPLHF
TGTGCCATCAGTGAGTCCAGAGGCGGCTCACCCCTCCACTTT
>TRBJ2-5|-|TRBV11-3|many
CASSLVAGNRPSSKETQYF
TGTGCCAGCAGCTTAGTGGCGGGGAATAGGCCCTCATCAAAAGAGACCCAGTACTTC
>TRBJ1-6|-|TRBV20-1|many
CSARKGDLRRDSPLHF
TGCAGTGCTAGAAAGGGGGATCTAAGGAGGGATTCACCCCTCCACTTT
>TRBJ2-4|-|TRBV12-3/TRBV12-4|medium-sized
CASSVAGAKNIQYF
TGTGCCAGCAGCGTAGCAGGGGCCAAAAACATTCAGTACTTC
>TRBJ1-5|-|TRBV7-9|many
CASSSVKGSAGQPQHF
TGTGCCAGCAGCTCCGTTAAGGGTTCCGCTGGGCAGCCCCAGCATTTT
>TRBJ2-7|TRBD1|TRBV12-3/TRBV12-4|many
CASSSGQGGFQQYF
TGTGCCAGCAGTTCCGGACAGGGGGGTTTCCAGCAGTACTTC
>TRBJ2-3|TRBD2|TRBV20-1|many
CSARTSGYTDTQYF
TGCAGTGCTAGAACTAGCGGTTACACAGATACGCAGTATTTT
>TRBJ2-5|-|TRBV20-1|many
CSWGVETQYF
TGCAGTTGGGGCGTAGAGACCCAGTACTTC
>TRBJ2-3|-|TRBV29-1|medium-sized
CSVVFPPVTDTQYF
TGCAGCGTTGTTTTCCCCCCCGTCACAGATACGCAGTATTTT
>TRBJ1-2|-|TRBV20-1|many
CSAPRHPEGYGYTF
TGCAGTGCCCCAAGACACCCAGAGGGCTATGGCTACACCTTC